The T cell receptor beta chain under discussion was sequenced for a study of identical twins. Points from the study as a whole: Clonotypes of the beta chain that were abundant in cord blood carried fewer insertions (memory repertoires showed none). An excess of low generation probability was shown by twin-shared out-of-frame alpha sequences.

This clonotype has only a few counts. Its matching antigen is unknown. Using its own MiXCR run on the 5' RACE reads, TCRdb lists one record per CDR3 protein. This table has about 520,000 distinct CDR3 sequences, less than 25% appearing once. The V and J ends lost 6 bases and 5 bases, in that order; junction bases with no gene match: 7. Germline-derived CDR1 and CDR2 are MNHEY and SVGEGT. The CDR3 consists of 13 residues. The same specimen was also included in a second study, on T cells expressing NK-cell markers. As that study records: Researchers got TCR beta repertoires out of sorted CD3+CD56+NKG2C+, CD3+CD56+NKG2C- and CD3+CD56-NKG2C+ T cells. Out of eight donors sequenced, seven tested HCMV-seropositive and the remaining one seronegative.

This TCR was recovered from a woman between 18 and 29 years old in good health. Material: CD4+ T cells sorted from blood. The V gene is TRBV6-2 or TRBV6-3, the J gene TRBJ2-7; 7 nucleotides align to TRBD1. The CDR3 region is CASRSGQLHEQYF. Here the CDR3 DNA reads TGTGCCAGCAGGTCGGGACAGCTCCACGAGCAGTACTTC.